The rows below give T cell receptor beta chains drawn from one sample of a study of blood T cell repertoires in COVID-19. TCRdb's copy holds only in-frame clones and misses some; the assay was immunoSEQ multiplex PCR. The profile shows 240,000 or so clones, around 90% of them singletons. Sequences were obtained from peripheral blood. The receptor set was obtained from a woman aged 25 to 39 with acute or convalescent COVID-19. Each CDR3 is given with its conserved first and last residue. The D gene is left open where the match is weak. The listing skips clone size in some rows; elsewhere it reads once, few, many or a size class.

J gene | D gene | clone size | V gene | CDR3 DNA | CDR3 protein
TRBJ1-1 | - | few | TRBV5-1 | TGCGCCAGCAGCTTGGCCATAAGGGGTAACACTGAAGCTTTCTTT | CASSLAIRGNTEAFF
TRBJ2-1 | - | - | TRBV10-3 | TGTGCCATCAGTGAGGGGGGCGAGCGCTACAATGAGCAGTTCTTC | CAISEGGERYNEQFF
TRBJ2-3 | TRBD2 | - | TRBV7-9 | TGTGCCAGCAGCCTAGCGGGGGGGGATACGCAGTATTTT | CASSLAGGDTQYF
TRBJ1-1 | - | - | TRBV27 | TGTGCCAGCAAATGGGGCGGGAACACTGAAGCTTTCTTT | CASKWGGNTEAFF
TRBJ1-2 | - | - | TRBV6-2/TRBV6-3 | TGTGCCAGCAGTTATGGGAGAAGTCCTTTCTATGGCTACACCTTC | CASSYGRSPFYGYTF
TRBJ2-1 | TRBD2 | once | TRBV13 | TGTGCCAGCAGCTACCCAGCGGGATCGTACAATGAGCAGTTCTTC | CASSYPAGSYNEQFF
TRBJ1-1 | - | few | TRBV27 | TGTGCCAGCTCGTCCCTTATGAACACTGAAGCTTTCTTT | CASSSLMNTEAFF
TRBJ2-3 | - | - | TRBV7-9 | TGTGCCAGCAGCTTAAGGTCCGCGGCTAGTAGCACAGATACGCAGTATTTT | CASSLRSAASSTDTQYF
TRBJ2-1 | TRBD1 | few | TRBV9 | TGTGCCAGCAGCGGGTGGGACAGGACGGATCAAGATGGGCAGTTCTTC | CASSGWDRTDQDGQFF
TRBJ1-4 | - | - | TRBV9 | TGTGCCAGCAGCCGCCGGCCGGGTGATGAAAAACTGTTTTTT | CASSRRPGDEKLFF
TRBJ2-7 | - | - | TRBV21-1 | TGTGCCAGCAGCAAAAGGCCGGGACAGGGAGGGAACGAGCAGTACTTC | CASSKRPGQGGNEQYF
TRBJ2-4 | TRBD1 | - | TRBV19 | TGTGCCAGTAGTATAGGGGACAGGGTTTTAGGAATAGCCAAAAACATTCAGTACTTC | CASSIGDRVLGIAKNIQYF
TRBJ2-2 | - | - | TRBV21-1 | TGTGCCAGCAGCAAATTGTGCCCAGACGGGAGGTGGTACACCGGGGAGCTGTTTTTT | CASSKLCPDGRWYTGELFF
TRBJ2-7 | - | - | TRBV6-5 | TGTGCCAGCAGTTACAACGACAAGTACGAGCAGTACTTC | CASSYNDKYEQYF
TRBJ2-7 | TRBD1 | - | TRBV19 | TGTGCCAGTAGTATACAGGGACAGATGGCCTACGAGCAGTACTTC | CASSIQGQMAYEQYF
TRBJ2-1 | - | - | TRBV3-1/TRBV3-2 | TGTGCCAGCAGCCAACCAGGTAACAATGAGCAGTTCTTC | CASSQPGNNEQFF
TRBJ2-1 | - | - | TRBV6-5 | TGTGCCAGCACCCCCTCCGGGCTAGCCAATGAGCAGTTCTTC | CASTPSGLANEQFF
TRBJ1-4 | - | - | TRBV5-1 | TGCGCCAGCAGCCGTGAGACACGTGATGAAAAACTGTTTTTT | CASSRETRDEKLFF